The present entry profiles one TCR beta chain with its context. Its specificity is unknown. V dropped 0 bases and J dropped 4 bases, with 10 bases sitting between them. This CDR3 has 14 amino acids. Germline V gene lookup returns CDR1 SGHTA and CDR2 FQGNSA. Amplification used 60 Vbeta primers and 13 Jbeta primers. TCRdb keeps only in-frame clones here, not all; method: immunoSEQ multiplex PCR. This table holds 55,000 to 75,000 clones, roughly 80% found once. This sample is drawn from a study of cytomegalovirus exposure and HLA in healthy donors. Study-level results: Donors belonging to an Asian-associated ancestry cluster reportedly showed fewer N-insertions in productive TCRs than the roughly 670-donor mean, according to what a later analysis found. Cytomegalovirus-associated status was assigned to approximately 160 TCR beta chains. In a later analysis, TCR association rates varied by HLA locus: DRB1 most, HLA-C fewest.

The J gene is TRBJ2-7, the V gene TRBV7-2; a weak D match, TRBD2 (6 bases). Source material: PBMCs. The TCR was taken from a woman younger than 45 in good health and CMV-seropositive. The CDR3 coding sequence is TGTGCCAGCAGCTTAGCGCTCGGGAGATACGAGCAGTACTTC. This encodes CASSLALGRYEQYF.